Presented here are 4 T cell receptor beta chains from one specimen sequenced in a study of T cell repertoires in cytomegalovirus infection. The antigens for these receptors are not known. Via MiXCR, TCRdb re-called the reads, giving one row per CDR3 protein. Of about 160,000 distinct CDR3 sequences listed, 20% to 25% are singletons. The sequencing used CD8+ T cells from cultured PBMCs, collected from culture after CMV antigen stimulation. Receptors were obtained from a human donor in good health (CMV status not recorded). Some clones in this sample may be carry-over from other donors' samples.

The gene calls are TRBV6-2 or TRBV6-3 and TRBJ1-2; D uncertain. This CDR3 is 15 amino acids long. Germline values: CDR1 MNHEY, CDR2 SVGEGT. V was shortened by 5 bases and J by 5 bases, with 18 bases between the two germline ends. CDR3 DNA: TGTGCCAGCAGTAAGAGGGCCCACGTCTTGTATGGCTACACCTTC. It encodes CASSKRAHVLYGYTF.

The chain uses TRBV27 and TRBJ2-1; the D gene is possibly TRBD1 (6 bases). The CDR3 sequence is 14 residues long. Trimming left V 4 bases short and J 3 bases short, with 10 bases between. Germline-derived CDR1 and CDR2 are MNHEY and SMNVEV (reference sequence). As DNA, the CDR3 is TGTGCCAGCAGTTCCCGGGACATCTACAATGAGCAGTTCTTC. This codes for CASSSRDIYNEQFF.

This clonotype was seen a handful of times. The V and J genes are TRBV7-3 and TRBJ1-1; tentative D call: TRBD1 (5 bases). Trimming removed 2 bases from V and 11 bases from J, with 18 bases in between. The CDR3 is made up of 14 amino acids. Germline lookup yields CDR1 SGHTA and CDR2 FQGTGA. The DNA of the CDR3 is TGTGCCAGCAGCTTAGGGGGAACCACCGAAATCGCTTTCTTT. Amino acids: CASSLGGTTEIAFF.

The chain links TRBV7-2 to TRBJ2-7, with 7 nucleotides matching TRBD2. The length of the CDR3 is 17 residues. Germline lookup yields CDR1 SGHTA and CDR2 FQGNSA. Unmatched junction bases numbered 14, after V lost 1 base and J lost 5 bases. In nucleotides, the CDR3 is TGTGCCAGCAGCTTAGTCGTGAGCGGGGTTAGGATCGACGAGCAGTACTTC. Protein sequence: CASSLVVSGVRIDEQYF.